At least ten counts were recorded for the clone carrying this T cell receptor (beta chain). These data belong to a study of identical twins. TCRdb independently ran MiXCR on the 5' RACE reads; one entry per CDR3 protein. Among under 350,000 distinct CDR3 sequences listed, over 8.5% were seen once. This CDR3 spans 17 amino acids. The V gene's germline CDR1 is MGHRA and CDR2 YSYEKL. V dropped 3 bases and J dropped 0 bases, with 15 bases sitting between them. These data were also filed under a second study, of yellow fever vaccine responses in identical twins.

This clonotype originated in a woman aged 18-29 years in good health. Input material: CD8+ T cells sorted from blood. The chain employs TRBV4-1 and TRBJ2-4; possible D gene TRBD1, 6 bases. CDR3 protein: CASSHAPGELAKNIQYF. In DNA, the CDR3 is TGCGCCAGCAGCCACGCACCAGGGGAACTAGCCAAAAACATTCAGTACTTC.